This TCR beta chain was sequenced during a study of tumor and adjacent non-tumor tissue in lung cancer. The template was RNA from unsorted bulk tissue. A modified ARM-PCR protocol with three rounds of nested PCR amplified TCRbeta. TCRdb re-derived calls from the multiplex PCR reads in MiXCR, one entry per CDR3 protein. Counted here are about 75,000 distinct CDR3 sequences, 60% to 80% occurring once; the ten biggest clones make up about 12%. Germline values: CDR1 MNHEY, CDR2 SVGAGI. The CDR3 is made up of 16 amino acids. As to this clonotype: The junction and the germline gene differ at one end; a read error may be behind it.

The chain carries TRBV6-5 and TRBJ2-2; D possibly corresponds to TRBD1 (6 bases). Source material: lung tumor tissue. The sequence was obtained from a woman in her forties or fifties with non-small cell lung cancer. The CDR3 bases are TGTGCCAGTAGTTATCTGGGACAATCGAACACCGGGGAGCTGTTTTTT. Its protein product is CASSYLGQSNTGELFF.